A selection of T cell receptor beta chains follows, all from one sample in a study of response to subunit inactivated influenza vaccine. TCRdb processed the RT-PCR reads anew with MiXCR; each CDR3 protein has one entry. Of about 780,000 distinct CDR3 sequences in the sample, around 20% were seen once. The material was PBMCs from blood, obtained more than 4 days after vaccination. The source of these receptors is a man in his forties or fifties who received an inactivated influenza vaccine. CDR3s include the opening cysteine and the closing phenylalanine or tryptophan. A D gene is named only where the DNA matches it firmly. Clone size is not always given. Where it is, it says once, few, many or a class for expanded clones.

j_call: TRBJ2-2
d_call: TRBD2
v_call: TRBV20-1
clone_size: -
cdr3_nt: TGCAGTGCTAGAATGCGGGGGGCCAACACCGGGGAGCTGTTTTTT
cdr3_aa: CSARMRGANTGELFF

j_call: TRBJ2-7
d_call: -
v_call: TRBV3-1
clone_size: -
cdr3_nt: TGTGCCAGCAGTCCAGAGACGGGACGGTCCTACGAGCAGTACTTC
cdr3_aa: CASSPETGRSYEQYF

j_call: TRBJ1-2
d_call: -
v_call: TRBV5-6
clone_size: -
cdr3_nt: TGTGCCAGCAGAGCCATAGGGGGGACTAACTATGGCTACACCTTC
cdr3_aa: CASRAIGGTNYGYTF

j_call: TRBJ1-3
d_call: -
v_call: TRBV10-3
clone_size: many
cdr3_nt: TGTGCCATCAGGACGAGAGAAAACACCATATATTTT
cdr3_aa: CAIRTRENTIYF

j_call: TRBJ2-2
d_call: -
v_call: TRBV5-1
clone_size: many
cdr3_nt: TGCGCCAGCAGGGGGAATCCGACGAACACCGGGGAGCTGTTTTTT
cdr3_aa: CASRGNPTNTGELFF

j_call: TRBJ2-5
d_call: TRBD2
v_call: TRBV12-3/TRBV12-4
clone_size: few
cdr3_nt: TGTGCCAGCAGTTTAGGGCTAGCGGGGATGGAGACCCAGTACTTC
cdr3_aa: CASSLGLAGMETQYF

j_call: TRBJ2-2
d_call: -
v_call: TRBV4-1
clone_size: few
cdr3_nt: TGCGCCAGCAGCCAAGGGAAGGGAACCACCGGGGAGCTGTTTTTT
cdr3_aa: CASSQGKGTTGELFF

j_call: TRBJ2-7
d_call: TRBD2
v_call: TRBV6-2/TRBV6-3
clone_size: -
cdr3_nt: TGTGCCAGCAGCGTAACGACATACCGGGACTACCCGGGTTTCGAGCAGTACTTC
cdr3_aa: CASSVTTYRDYPGFEQYF

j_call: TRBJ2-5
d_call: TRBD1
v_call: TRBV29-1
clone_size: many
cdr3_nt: TGCAGCGTCGCCCGGACAGGGGGCGGAGAGACCCAGTACTTC
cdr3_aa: CSVARTGGGETQYF

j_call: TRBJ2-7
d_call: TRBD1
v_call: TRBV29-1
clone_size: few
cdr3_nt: TGCAGCGTTGCTGGACAGGGCGACGAGCAGTACTTC
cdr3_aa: CSVAGQGDEQYF

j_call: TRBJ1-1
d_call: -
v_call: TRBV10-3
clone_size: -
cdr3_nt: TGTGCCATCAGTGAGGCAGGGAGGACTGAAGCTTTCTTT
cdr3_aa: CAISEAGRTEAFF

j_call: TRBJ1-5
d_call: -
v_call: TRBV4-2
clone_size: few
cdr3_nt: TGTGCCAGCAGCCAAGATCAGAGGGGTCGGAATCAGCCCCAGCATTTT
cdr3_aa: CASSQDQRGRNQPQHF

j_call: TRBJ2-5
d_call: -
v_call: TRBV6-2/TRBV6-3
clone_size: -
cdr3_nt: TGTGCCACCTGGCGGGAAGAGACCCAGTACTTC
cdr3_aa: CATWREETQYF

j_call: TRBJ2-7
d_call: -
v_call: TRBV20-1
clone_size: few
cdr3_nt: TGCAGTGCTCCTTTGACGGGCGGCTACGAGCAGTACTTC
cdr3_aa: CSAPLTGGYEQYF

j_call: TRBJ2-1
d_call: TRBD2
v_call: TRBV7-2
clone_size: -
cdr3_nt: TGTGCCAGCAGCTTAAATGGACTAGATTACAATGAGCAGTTCTTC
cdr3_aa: CASSLNGLDYNEQFF

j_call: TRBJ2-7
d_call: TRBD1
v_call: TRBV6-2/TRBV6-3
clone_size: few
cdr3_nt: TGTGCCAGCAGCTATCGGACAGGTAGATACGAGCAGTACTTC
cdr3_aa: CASSYRTGRYEQYF

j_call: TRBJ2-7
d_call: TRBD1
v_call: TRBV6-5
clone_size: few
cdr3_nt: TGTGCCAGCAGTTCCCGGGACAGGGGGCGGATGGAGTACTTC
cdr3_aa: CASSSRDRGRMEYF

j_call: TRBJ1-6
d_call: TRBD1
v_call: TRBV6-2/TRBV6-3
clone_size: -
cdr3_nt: TGTGCCAGCAGTTACTCGGGGACAGGGGGCGCAGGACCCCTCCACTTT
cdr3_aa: CASSYSGTGGAGPLHF

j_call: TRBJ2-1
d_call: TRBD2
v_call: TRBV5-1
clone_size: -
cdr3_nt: TGCGCCAGCAGCAGGACTAGCGGGTTCAGCGATGAGCAGTTCTTC
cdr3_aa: CASSRTSGFSDEQFF

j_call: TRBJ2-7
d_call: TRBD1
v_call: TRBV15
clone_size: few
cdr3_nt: TGTGCCACCAGCAGAGGAGGGGGCGCGCCGCAGTACTTC
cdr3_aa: CATSRGGGAPQYF

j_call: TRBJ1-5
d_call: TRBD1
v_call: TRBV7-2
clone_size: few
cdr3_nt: TGTGCCAGCAGCTTAGTGGGGAGAGGGGGCGGAGGTCAGCCCCAGCATTTT
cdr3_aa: CASSLVGRGGGGQPQHF

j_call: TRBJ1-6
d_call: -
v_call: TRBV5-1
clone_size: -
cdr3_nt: TGCGCCAGCAGCCTTGAAGGGACTAATAATTCACCCCTCCACTTT
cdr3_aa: CASSLEGTNNSPLHF

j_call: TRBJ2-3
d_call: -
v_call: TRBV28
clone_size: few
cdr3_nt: TGTGCCAGCAGTGGGAGACGTACTAGCACAGATACGCAGTATTTT
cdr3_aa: CASSGRRTSTDTQYF

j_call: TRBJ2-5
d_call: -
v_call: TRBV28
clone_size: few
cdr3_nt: TGTGCCAGCAGTCCTCCCAACTGGGAGACCCAGTACTTC
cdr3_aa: CASSPPNWETQYF

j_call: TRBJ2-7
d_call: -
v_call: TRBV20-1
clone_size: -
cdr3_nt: TGCAGTGCTAGAGATACTCGGAGAGGGGGGTCCGAGCAGTACTTC
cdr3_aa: CSARDTRRGGSEQYF

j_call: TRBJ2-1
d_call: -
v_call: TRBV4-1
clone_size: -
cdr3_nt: TGCGCCAGCAGCCAACCCACACGAGGTGGTGAGCAGTTCTTC
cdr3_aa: CASSQPTRGGEQFF

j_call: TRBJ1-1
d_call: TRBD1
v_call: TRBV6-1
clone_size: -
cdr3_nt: TGTGCCAGCAGTAGGGGACAGATAAACACTGAAGCTTTCTTT
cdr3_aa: CASSRGQINTEAFF

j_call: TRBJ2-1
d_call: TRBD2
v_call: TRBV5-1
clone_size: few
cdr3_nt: TGCGCCAGCAGCTTGGCCCCCGGGACTAGCGCTTACAATGAGCAGTTCTTC
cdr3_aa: CASSLAPGTSAYNEQFF

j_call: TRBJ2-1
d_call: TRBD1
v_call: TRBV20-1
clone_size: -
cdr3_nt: TGCAGTGCCCCGGGACAGGGGGCCATGTATGAGCAGTTCTTC
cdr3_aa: CSAPGQGAMYEQFF

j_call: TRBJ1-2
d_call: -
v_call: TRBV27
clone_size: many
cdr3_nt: TGTGCCAGCTCATCAATCTGGGGGGCGTCTAGCCACACCTTC
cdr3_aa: CASSSIWGASSHTF

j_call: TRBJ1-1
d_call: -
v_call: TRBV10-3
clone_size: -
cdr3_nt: TGTGCCATCAGGACGAGAAGAAGTGACACTGAAGCTTTCTTT
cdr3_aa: CAIRTRRSDTEAFF

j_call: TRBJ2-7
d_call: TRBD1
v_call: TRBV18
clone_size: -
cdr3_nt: TGTGCCAGCTCACCAGCGGGACAGGGCTACGAGCAGTACTTC
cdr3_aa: CASSPAGQGYEQYF

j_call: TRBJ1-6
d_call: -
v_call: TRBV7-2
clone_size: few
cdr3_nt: TGTGCCAGCAGCTTAGCGCCCCGGTCAGGACCCCTCCACTTT
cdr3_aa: CASSLAPRSGPLHF

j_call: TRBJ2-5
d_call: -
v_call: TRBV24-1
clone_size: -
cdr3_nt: TGTGCCACCTCCTTTGGGCAAGAGACCCAGTACTTC
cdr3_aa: CATSFGQETQYF

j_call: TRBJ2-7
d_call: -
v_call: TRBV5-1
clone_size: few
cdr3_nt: TGCGCCAGCAGCTTGAGGGCAGGCCGATTCAGCGAGCAGTACTTC
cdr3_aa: CASSLRAGRFSEQYF

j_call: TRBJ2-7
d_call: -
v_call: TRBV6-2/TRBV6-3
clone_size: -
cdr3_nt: TGTGCCAGCAGTTATAACAGGCCCCGGGGCGAGCAGTACTTC
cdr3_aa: CASSYNRPRGEQYF

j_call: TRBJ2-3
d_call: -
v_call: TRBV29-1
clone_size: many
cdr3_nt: TGCAGCGTTGGCAGAGCAGATACGCAGTATTTT
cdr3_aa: CSVGRADTQYF

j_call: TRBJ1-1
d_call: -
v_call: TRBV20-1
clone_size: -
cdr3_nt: TGCAGTGCTAGAGAGGAGGGGTATGGTGAAGCTTTCTTT
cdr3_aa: CSAREEGYGEAFF

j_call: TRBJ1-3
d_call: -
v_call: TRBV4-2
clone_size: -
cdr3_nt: TGTGCCAGCAGCCAACCCGGGGGAGGCTCTGGAAACACCATATATTTT
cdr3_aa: CASSQPGGGSGNTIYF

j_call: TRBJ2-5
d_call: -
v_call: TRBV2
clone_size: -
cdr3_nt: TGTGCCAGCAGGCCGACTAGAGGAGAGACCCAGTACTTC
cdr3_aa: CASRPTRGETQYF

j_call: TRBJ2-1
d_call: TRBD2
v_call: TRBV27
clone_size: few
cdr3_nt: TGTGCCAGCAGTCCTACGACTAGCGGGACCTACAATGAGCAGTTCTTC
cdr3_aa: CASSPTTSGTYNEQFF

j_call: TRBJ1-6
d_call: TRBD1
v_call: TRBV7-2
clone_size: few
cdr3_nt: TGTGCCAGCAGCTTAAGGGGGGGACAGGGAAATTCACCCCTCCACTTT
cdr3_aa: CASSLRGGQGNSPLHF

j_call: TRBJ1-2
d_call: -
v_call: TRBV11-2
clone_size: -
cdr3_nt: TGTGCCAGCAGAACAAAAAAGCTTAGTACCATCTGGGGGCTTAATGGCTACACCTTC
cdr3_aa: CASRTKKLSTIWGLNGYTF

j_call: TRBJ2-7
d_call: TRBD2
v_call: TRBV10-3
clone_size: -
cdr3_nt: TGTGCCATCAGTGAGCTCCGGACTAGCGGCCCTGTGATCTACGAGCAGTACTTC
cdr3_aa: CAISELRTSGPVIYEQYF

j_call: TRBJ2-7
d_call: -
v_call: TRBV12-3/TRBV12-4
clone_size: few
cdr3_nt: TGTGCCAGCAGTTTACGGGGTCCGCAGTACTTC
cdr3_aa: CASSLRGPQYF

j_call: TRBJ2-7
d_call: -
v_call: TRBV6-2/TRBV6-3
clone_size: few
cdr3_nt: TGTGCCAGCAGTCAGTGGGGGCGCGAGCAGTACTTC
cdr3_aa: CASSQWGREQYF

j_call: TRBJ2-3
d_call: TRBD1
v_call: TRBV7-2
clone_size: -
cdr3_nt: TGTGCCAGCAGCTCCCGGGACAGGCGCACAGATACGCAGTATTTT
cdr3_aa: CASSSRDRRTDTQYF

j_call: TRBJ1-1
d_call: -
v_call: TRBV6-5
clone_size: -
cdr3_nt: TGTGCCAGCAGTTACTCGACTTTTGGGAGTGCTGAAGCTTTCTTT
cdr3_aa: CASSYSTFGSAEAFF

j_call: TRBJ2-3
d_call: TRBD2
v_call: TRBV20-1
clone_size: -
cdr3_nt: TGCAGTGCAGCCCCCGGGACTAGCGGGAGTCGCACAGATACGCAGTATTTT
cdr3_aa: CSAAPGTSGSRTDTQYF

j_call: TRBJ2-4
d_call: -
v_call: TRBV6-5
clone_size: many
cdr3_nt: TGTGCCAGCAGTTACTCGACCGAACTAGCCAAAAACATTCAGTACTTC
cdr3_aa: CASSYSTELAKNIQYF